Listed below are T cell receptor beta chains from one sample, sequenced in a study of tumor-infiltrating lymphocytes in primary liver carcinoma. TCRdb processed the multiplex PCR reads anew with MiXCR; each CDR3 protein has one entry. The sample lists about 200,000 distinct CDR3 sequences; roughly 61% were seen once. The sequencing sample was made of peripheral blood. The receptor set was obtained from a woman aged 60-70 years with primary liver carcinoma and hepatitis B virus infection. CDR3s include the opening cysteine and the closing phenylalanine or tryptophan. A D gene is named only where the DNA matches it firmly. Some rows mark clone size as missing; the rest say once, few, many or name a class of expanded clone.

CDR3 protein	CDR3 DNA	D gene	clone size	V gene	J gene
CSATGQVQETQYF	TGCAGTGCAACAGGACAAGTCCAAGAGACCCAGTACTTC	.	.	TRBV20-1	TRBJ2-5
CASNEAASYGYTF	TGTGCCAGCAATGAAGCAGCCTCCTATGGTTACACCTTC	.	.	TRBV6-1	TRBJ1-2
CSVTRSLGANVLTF	TGCAGCGTGACCAGATCTTTAGGGGCCAACGTCCTGACTTTC	.	many	TRBV29-1	TRBJ2-6
CASSFPPIFEQYF	TGTGCCAGCAGTTTTCCCCCCATATTCGAGCAGTACTTC	.	.	TRBV28	TRBJ2-7
CASSLWIGLDSEQYF	TGTGCCAGCAGTTTATGGATTGGGTTAGATTCCGAGCAGTACTTC	.	.	TRBV27	TRBJ2-7
CASRGGEAFF	TGTGCCAGCAGAGGCGGTGAAGCTTTCTTT	.	many	TRBV5-5	TRBJ1-1
CAWSRLGGGAANIEAFF	TGTGCCTGGAGCCGACTAGGGGGGGGCGCGGCGAACATTGAAGCTTTCTTT	.	.	TRBV30	TRBJ1-1
CAISQVPGQYNSPLHF	TGCGCCATCAGCCAAGTCCCGGGACAGTATAATTCACCCCTCCATTTT	TRBD1	.	TRBV4-1	TRBJ1-6
CVSSQGYSGPTYEQYF	TGCGTGAGCAGCCAAGGGTATTCGGGACCCACCTACGAGCAGTACTTC	.	.	TRBV4-1	TRBJ2-7
CASSIGGLENSYTF	TGTGCCAGCAGCATCGGGGGTTTGGAAAATAGCTACACCTTC	.	.	TRBV4-2	TRBJ1-2
CGSSFQTGTNTEAFF	TGTGGCAGCAGCTTCCAGACAGGGACGAACACTGAAGCTTTCTTT	TRBD1	.	TRBV11-3	TRBJ1-1
CASSPRTGDINRPQHF	TGCGCCAGCAGCCCTCGGACAGGGGATATCAATCGGCCCCAGCATTTT	TRBD1	.	TRBV4-1	TRBJ1-5
CASVLAGVGTDTQYF	TGTGCCAGTGTGCTAGCGGGAGTTGGCACAGATACGCAGTATTTT	TRBD2	many	TRBV12-3/TRBV12-4	TRBJ2-3
CAWKRTLANTGELFF	TGTGCCTGGAAAAGGACATTAGCGAACACCGGGGAGCTGTTTTTT	.	.	TRBV30	TRBJ2-2
CSGTVNTEAFF	TGCAGCGGGACCGTGAACACTGAAGCTTTCTTT	.	.	TRBV29-1	TRBJ1-1
CASSYGQGNTEAFF	TGCGCCAGCAGCTATGGACAGGGGAACACTGAAGCTTTCTTT	TRBD1	few	TRBV5-1	TRBJ1-1
CASRPDRENQLQHF	TGTGCCAGCAGGCCTGACAGGGAGAATCAGCTCCAACATTTT	TRBD1	once	TRBV12-3/TRBV12-4	TRBJ1-5
CASSGRGRLYEQYF	TGTGCCAGCAGTGGCCGGGGCAGGCTCTACGAGCAGTACTTC	.	.	TRBV6-6	TRBJ2-7
CASSVDRGTDTQYF	TGTGCCAGCAGTGTAGACAGGGGCACAGATACGCAGTATTTT	TRBD1	.	TRBV2	TRBJ2-3
CSAEFFRDRGADTQYF	TGCAGCGCTGAATTTTTTCGGGACAGGGGTGCAGATACGCAGTATTTT	TRBD1	many	TRBV29-1	TRBJ2-3
CASSQEGVGSGANVLTF	TGCGCCAGCAGCCAAGAGGGGGTGGGGTCTGGGGCCAACGTCCTGACTTTC	.	medium-sized	TRBV4-1	TRBJ2-6
CASSPRTGYQPQHF	TGTGCCAGCAGCCCAAGGACAGGGTATCAGCCCCAGCATTTT	TRBD1	medium-sized	TRBV11-3	TRBJ1-5
CASSLVAGYTF	TGTGCCAGCAGTTTGGTGGCTGGCTACACCTTC	.	few	TRBV28	TRBJ1-2
CASSLQGSQDYEQYF	TGCGCCAGCAGCCTACAGGGGAGTCAGGACTACGAGCAGTACTTC	TRBD1	.	TRBV5-1	TRBJ2-7
CASSYMTVYGYTF	TGTGCCAGCAGTTACATGACAGTCTATGGCTACACCTTC	.	many	TRBV6-2/TRBV6-3	TRBJ1-2
CASSSHAGGNEKLFF	TGTGCCAGCAGCTCGCACGCGGGGGGGAATGAAAAACTGTTTTTT	.	.	TRBV7-9	TRBJ1-4
CAISEGGTNTEAFF	TGTGCCATCAGTGAAGGGGGGACGAACACTGAAGCTTTCTTT	.	many	TRBV10-3	TRBJ1-1
CASSIQGQVDQPQHF	TGTGCCAGCAGCATACAGGGACAGGTCGACCAGCCCCAGCATTTT	TRBD1	.	TRBV4-2	TRBJ1-5
CASSLVDRDEQYF	TGTGCCAGCAGCTTAGTAGACAGAGACGAGCAGTACTTC	.	few	TRBV13	TRBJ2-7
CASRHGGGDGPQYF	TGTGCCAGCAGACATGGTGGGGGAGACGGTCCCCAGTACTTC	.	once	TRBV7-3	TRBJ2-5
CASSLDLGTSTNEKLFF	TGTGCCAGCAGCTTAGACTTGGGCACTTCAACTAATGAAAAACTGTTTTTT	.	many	TRBV7-9	TRBJ1-4
CANSFGRGFAVTGELFF	TGTGCCAACAGCTTCGGCAGGGGGTTCGCGGTCACCGGAGAGCTGTTTTTT	TRBD1	.	TRBV11-2	TRBJ2-2
CASSPRDRVYNEQFF	TGTGCCAGCAGTCCCCGGGACAGGGTATACAATGAGCAGTTCTTC	TRBD1	many	TRBV6-5	TRBJ2-1
CASSSNREFISGANVLTF	TGCGCCAGCAGCTCGAATAGGGAGTTCATCTCTGGGGCCAACGTCTTGACTTTC	.	few	TRBV5-1	TRBJ2-6
CASTRLVAGGSYNEQFF	TGTGCCAGCACCCGTTTAGTCGCGGGAGGCTCATACAATGAGCAGTTCTTC	TRBD2	.	TRBV28	TRBJ2-1
CVSSRQELMNTEAFF	TGTGTCAGCAGTAGACAGGAACTCATGAACACTGAAGCTTTCTTT	.	.	TRBV28	TRBJ1-1
CAISERADTQYF	TGTGCCATCAGTGAGAGGGCAGATACGCAGTATTTT	.	many	TRBV10-3	TRBJ2-3
CASSQDTLVEGGPGGELFF	TGCGCCAGCAGCCAAGATACGCTGGTAGAGGGAGGGCCAGGCGGGGAGCTGTTTTTT	TRBD2	.	TRBV4-1	TRBJ2-2
CSVGATYGQYF	TGCAGTGTGGGGGCCACCTACGGGCAGTACTTC	.	.	TRBV29-1	TRBJ2-7
CASTGPHKAGNEQFF	TGTGCCAGCACGGGTCCCCATAAAGCGGGAAATGAGCAGTTCTTC	TRBD2	once	TRBV11-1	TRBJ2-1
CASSPNSGSGGSEQFF	TGTGCCAGCAGCCCCAATAGCGGGAGTGGGGGATCGGAGCAGTTCTTC	TRBD2	many	TRBV7-8	TRBJ2-1
CASSQGRGEQYF	TGTGCCAGCAGCCAAGGTAGAGGGGAGCAGTACTTC	.	many	TRBV14	TRBJ2-7